This T cell receptor (beta chain) is from a study of blood T cell repertoires in COVID-19. The repertoire was sequenced with immunoSEQ multiplex PCR; TCRdb's copy has only in-frame clones and lacks some. The repertoire holds approximately 150,000 clones, with approximately 90% as singletons. This clone was seen a single time. Germline CDR1 is MNHEY and CDR2 is SVGEGT. This CDR3 contains 16 residues. Trimming took off 5 bases at V and 6 bases at J, with 22 bases between the two ends. The chain recombines TRBV6-2 or TRBV6-3 with TRBJ1-1; weak D call: TRBD1 (6 bases). Sequencing used peripheral blood. This TCR came from a woman aged 45-65 years with acute or convalescent COVID-19. CDR3: CASSPWDTSVNPEAFF. CDR3 sequence (DNA): TGTGCCAGCAGTCCCTGGGACACAAGTGTGAATCCTGAAGCTTTCTTT.